This TCR beta chain was found in a study of T cell repertoires in cytomegalovirus infection. TCRdb used MiXCR to reprocess the reads, holding one entry per CDR3 protein. The sample has about 920,000 distinct CDR3 sequences, less than 40% seen once. About this clonotype itself: Its antigen is as yet unknown.

Deletions cut 3 bases from V and 7 bases from J, with 12 bases between. The CDR3 has 14 residues. Germline CDR1 SGHTA, CDR2 FQGNSA. This TCR was recovered from a human donor in good health (CMV status not recorded). Some clones in this sample may be carry-over from other donors' samples. V is TRBV7-2 and J is TRBJ2-2; no reliable D call. The sequenced sample was cultured CD8+ T cells from PBMCs, obtained from culture after CMV antigen stimulation. CDR3 sequence (DNA): TGTGCCAGCAGCTTTGCGATGGCAGGCGGGGAGCTGTTTTTT. This codes for CASSFAMAGGELFF.